This T cell receptor (beta chain) was sequenced in a study of cytomegalovirus exposure and HLA in healthy donors. Looking at the study overall: There were fewer than 500 genotyped donors. Of these, roughly 80% fell in the genetic ancestry cluster associated with self-reported Caucasian donors. Notes on the study in general: Later, an analysis found that common viral pathogens appeared to be linked with several of the most significant clusters.

Germline V lookup: CDR1 SGHRS, CDR2 YFSETQ. This CDR3 has 11 residues. V was clipped by 3 bases and J by 12 bases, with 10 bases between them. PCR primers comprised 60 Vbeta and 13 Jbeta primers. In the original workflow: As a later analysis found, there were tens of millions of unique TCR beta chains, of which roughly 11 million were shared. Sequenced by immunoSEQ multiplex PCR; TCRdb stores in-frame clones only, minus some. The V and J calls and clone size are taken from that table; D and trimming were inferred from the DNA. The sample records 95,000 to 150,000 clones, 60% to 85% being singletons. With respect to this clone: What it binds is unknown.

The chain combines TRBV5-1 with TRBJ2-1; D is perhaps TRBD2 (5 bases). This TCR came from a woman in her thirties or forties in good health and CMV-seropositive. The sequenced sample consisted of PBMCs. CDR3 loop: CASSSGIGQFF. CDR3 sequence (DNA): TGCGCCAGCAGCTCGGGGATTGGGCAGTTCTTC.